This paragraph covers one TCR beta chain sequence. The antigen is not known. This record belongs to a study of CD8+ T cells in alopecia areata. Trimming removed 4 bases from V and 11 bases from J, with 20 bases in between. Germline CDR1 reads GTSNPN; CDR2 reads SVGIG (reference sequence). This CDR3 spans 13 amino acids. Reverse transcription of extracted RNA yielded cDNA, which provided the sequencing template. Sequenced by immunoSEQ multiplex PCR; TCRdb stores in-frame clones only, minus some. The sample yields 210,000 or so clones, just over 65% seen once. Findings and caveats of the study: While patients received tofacitinib, many expanded lesional clones remained present in scalp and blood.

Treatment specified: oral pan-JAK inhibitor, 5-10 mg twice daily. The sample consisted of CD4+ T cells sorted from blood, taken at approximately week 42, from a patient treated with tofacitinib. The TCR sequence derives from a human donor with alopecia areata. This rearrangement joins TRBV30 to TRBJ1-1; D is possibly TRBD1 (6 bases). CDR3 DNA sequence: TGTGCCTGGAAGGGGGGAGGTGCGGGAGTCGCTTTCTTT. It translates to CAWKGGGAGVAFF.